Listed below are T cell receptor beta chains from one sample, sequenced in a study of T cell changes during pregnancy in multiple sclerosis. Using immunoSEQ multiplex PCR, the repertoire was profiled, and TCRdb retains in-frame clones only, with some absent. The sample lists approximately 48,000 clones, 90% to 95% occurring once. Sample: CD8+ T cells from peripheral blood mononuclear cells, taken before pregnancy. The source is a female donor with multiple sclerosis, enrolled in a pregnancy study. Both conserved end residues are part of each CDR3. D genes are given only for firm matches.

J	V	D	CDR3	DNA
TRBJ2-7	TRBV7-9	TRBD1	CASSLVRTGGLEQYF	TGTGCCAGCAGCTTAGTTAGGACAGGGGGACTCGAGCAGTACTTC
TRBJ1-1	TRBV9	NA	CASSVGQKNTEAFF	TGTGCCAGCAGCGTAGGCCAGAAGAACACTGAAGCTTTCTTT
TRBJ1-2	TRBV30	NA	CAWSVGVMNTF	TGTGCCTGGAGTGTAGGGGTGATGAACACCTTC
TRBJ1-1	TRBV7-9	NA	CASSWRGLNTEAFF	TGTGCCAGCAGCTGGCGAGGATTGAACACTGAAGCTTTCTTT
TRBJ2-1	TRBV7-9	TRBD2	CASSLAGTSGSRNNNEQFF	TGTGCCAGCAGCTTAGCCGGGACTAGCGGGAGCCGGAACAACAATGAGCAGTTCTTC
TRBJ1-6	TRBV6-5	TRBD1	CASSSGQGASPLHF	TGTGCCAGCAGTTCGGGACAGGGGGCTTCACCCCTCCACTTT
TRBJ1-2	TRBV19	TRBD1	CASSVGTGQGYTF	TGTGCCAGTAGTGTTGGGACAGGGCAAGGCTACACCTTC
TRBJ2-6	TRBV6-6	NA	CASSYGPPGANVLTF	TGTGCCAGCAGTTACGGGCCACCTGGGGCCAACGTCCTGACTTTC
TRBJ1-4	TRBV5-1	NA	CASSLSGDPNEKLFF	TGCGCCAGCAGCTTGTCGGGGGATCCAAATGAAAAACTGTTTTTT
TRBJ2-7	TRBV7-9	NA	CASSLPGTYEQYF	TGTGCCAGCAGCTTACCAGGTACCTACGAGCAGTACTTC
TRBJ1-1	TRBV27	NA	CASSRTVRSEAFF	TGTGCCAGCAGTAGGACAGTTAGATCGGAAGCTTTCTTT
TRBJ1-6	TRBV4-1	NA	CASSQDRVEGEQSSYNSPLHF	TGCGCCAGCAGCCAAGATAGGGTTGAGGGGGAACAGAGCTCCTATAATTCACCCCTCCACTTT
TRBJ2-7	TRBV7-9	TRBD1	CASSLWDRASYEQYF	TGTGCCAGCAGCTTATGGGACAGGGCCTCCTACGAGCAGTACTTC
TRBJ2-7	TRBV1	NA	CTSSRQAGLPYEQYF	TGCACCAGCAGCCGACAGGCGGGACTACCCTACGAGCAGTACTTC